The rows below give T cell receptor beta chains drawn from one sample of a study of cytomegalovirus exposure and HLA in healthy donors. Sequenced by immunoSEQ multiplex PCR; TCRdb stores in-frame clones only, minus some. The sample yields about 76,000 clones, around 70% seen once. The sample comprised PBMCs. The receptors were sampled from a middle-aged woman in good health and CMV-seropositive. CDR3s include the opening cysteine and the closing phenylalanine or tryptophan. D genes are given only for firm matches. Clone size is shown for a subset of rows, as once, few, many or a class of expanded clone.

>TRBJ1-5|TRBV2|NA|NA
CASSEGPRGNQPQHF
TGTGCCAGCAGTGAGGGGCCCCGCGGCAATCAGCCCCAGCATTTT
>TRBJ2-1|TRBV19|NA|TRBD1
CASSPRTGTYNEQFF
TGTGCCAGTAGTCCGCGGACAGGGACCTACAATGAGCAGTTCTTC
>TRBJ2-7|TRBV27|NA|NA
CASSPRGIVNEQYF
TGTGCCAGCAGTCCCCGGGGGATTGTCAACGAGCAGTACTTC
>TRBJ1-1|TRBV6-5|NA|TRBD1
CASSIRTGLVTRAFF
TGTGCCAGCAGTATAAGGACAGGGTTAGTTACGCGAGCTTTCTTT
>TRBJ1-5|TRBV5-1|NA|NA
CASSSAGNNQPQHF
TGCGCCAGCAGCTCGGCAGGAAACAATCAGCCCCAGCATTTT
>TRBJ2-5|TRBV4-2|NA|TRBD2
CASSQDSGGFQETQYF
TGTGCCAGCAGCCAAGATAGCGGGGGGTTCCAAGAGACCCAGTACTTC
>TRBJ1-1|TRBV6-1|NA|NA
CASSPGKNTEAFF
TGTGCCAGCAGCCCGGGGAAGAACACTGAAGCTTTCTTT
>TRBJ1-1|TRBV18|NA|NA
CASSPPNSGPTEAFF
TGTGCCAGCTCACCACCAAATTCGGGTCCAACTGAAGCTTTCTTT
>TRBJ2-5|TRBV4-1|few|NA
CASSQVGGPAETQYF
TGCGCCAGCAGCCAAGTCGGGGGGCCTGCAGAGACCCAGTACTTC
>TRBJ1-2|TRBV7-2|once|NA
CASSLTGLNGYTF
TGTGCCAGCAGCCTGACAGGACTGAATGGCTACACCTTC
>TRBJ1-1|TRBV6-6|few|NA
CASSYGSSPLNTEAFF
TGTGCCAGCAGTTACGGCTCATCCCCACTGAACACTGAAGCTTTCTTT
>TRBJ2-1|TRBV30|NA|NA
CAWSRGLGNEQFF
TGTGCCTGGAGTCGGGGACTCGGCAATGAGCAGTTCTTC
>TRBJ2-1|TRBV6-6|NA|NA
CASSGTRATYNEQFF
TGTGCCAGCAGTGGAACCAGGGCGACCTACAATGAGCAGTTCTTC
>TRBJ1-1|TRBV6-6|once|NA
CASSAQGNTEAFF
TGTGCCAGCAGTGCCCAGGGTAACACTGAAGCTTTCTTT
>TRBJ2-5|TRBV4-3|once|TRBD2
CASSQEWGLAGGETQYF
TGCGCCAGCAGCCAAGAATGGGGACTAGCGGGGGGAGAGACCCAGTACTTC